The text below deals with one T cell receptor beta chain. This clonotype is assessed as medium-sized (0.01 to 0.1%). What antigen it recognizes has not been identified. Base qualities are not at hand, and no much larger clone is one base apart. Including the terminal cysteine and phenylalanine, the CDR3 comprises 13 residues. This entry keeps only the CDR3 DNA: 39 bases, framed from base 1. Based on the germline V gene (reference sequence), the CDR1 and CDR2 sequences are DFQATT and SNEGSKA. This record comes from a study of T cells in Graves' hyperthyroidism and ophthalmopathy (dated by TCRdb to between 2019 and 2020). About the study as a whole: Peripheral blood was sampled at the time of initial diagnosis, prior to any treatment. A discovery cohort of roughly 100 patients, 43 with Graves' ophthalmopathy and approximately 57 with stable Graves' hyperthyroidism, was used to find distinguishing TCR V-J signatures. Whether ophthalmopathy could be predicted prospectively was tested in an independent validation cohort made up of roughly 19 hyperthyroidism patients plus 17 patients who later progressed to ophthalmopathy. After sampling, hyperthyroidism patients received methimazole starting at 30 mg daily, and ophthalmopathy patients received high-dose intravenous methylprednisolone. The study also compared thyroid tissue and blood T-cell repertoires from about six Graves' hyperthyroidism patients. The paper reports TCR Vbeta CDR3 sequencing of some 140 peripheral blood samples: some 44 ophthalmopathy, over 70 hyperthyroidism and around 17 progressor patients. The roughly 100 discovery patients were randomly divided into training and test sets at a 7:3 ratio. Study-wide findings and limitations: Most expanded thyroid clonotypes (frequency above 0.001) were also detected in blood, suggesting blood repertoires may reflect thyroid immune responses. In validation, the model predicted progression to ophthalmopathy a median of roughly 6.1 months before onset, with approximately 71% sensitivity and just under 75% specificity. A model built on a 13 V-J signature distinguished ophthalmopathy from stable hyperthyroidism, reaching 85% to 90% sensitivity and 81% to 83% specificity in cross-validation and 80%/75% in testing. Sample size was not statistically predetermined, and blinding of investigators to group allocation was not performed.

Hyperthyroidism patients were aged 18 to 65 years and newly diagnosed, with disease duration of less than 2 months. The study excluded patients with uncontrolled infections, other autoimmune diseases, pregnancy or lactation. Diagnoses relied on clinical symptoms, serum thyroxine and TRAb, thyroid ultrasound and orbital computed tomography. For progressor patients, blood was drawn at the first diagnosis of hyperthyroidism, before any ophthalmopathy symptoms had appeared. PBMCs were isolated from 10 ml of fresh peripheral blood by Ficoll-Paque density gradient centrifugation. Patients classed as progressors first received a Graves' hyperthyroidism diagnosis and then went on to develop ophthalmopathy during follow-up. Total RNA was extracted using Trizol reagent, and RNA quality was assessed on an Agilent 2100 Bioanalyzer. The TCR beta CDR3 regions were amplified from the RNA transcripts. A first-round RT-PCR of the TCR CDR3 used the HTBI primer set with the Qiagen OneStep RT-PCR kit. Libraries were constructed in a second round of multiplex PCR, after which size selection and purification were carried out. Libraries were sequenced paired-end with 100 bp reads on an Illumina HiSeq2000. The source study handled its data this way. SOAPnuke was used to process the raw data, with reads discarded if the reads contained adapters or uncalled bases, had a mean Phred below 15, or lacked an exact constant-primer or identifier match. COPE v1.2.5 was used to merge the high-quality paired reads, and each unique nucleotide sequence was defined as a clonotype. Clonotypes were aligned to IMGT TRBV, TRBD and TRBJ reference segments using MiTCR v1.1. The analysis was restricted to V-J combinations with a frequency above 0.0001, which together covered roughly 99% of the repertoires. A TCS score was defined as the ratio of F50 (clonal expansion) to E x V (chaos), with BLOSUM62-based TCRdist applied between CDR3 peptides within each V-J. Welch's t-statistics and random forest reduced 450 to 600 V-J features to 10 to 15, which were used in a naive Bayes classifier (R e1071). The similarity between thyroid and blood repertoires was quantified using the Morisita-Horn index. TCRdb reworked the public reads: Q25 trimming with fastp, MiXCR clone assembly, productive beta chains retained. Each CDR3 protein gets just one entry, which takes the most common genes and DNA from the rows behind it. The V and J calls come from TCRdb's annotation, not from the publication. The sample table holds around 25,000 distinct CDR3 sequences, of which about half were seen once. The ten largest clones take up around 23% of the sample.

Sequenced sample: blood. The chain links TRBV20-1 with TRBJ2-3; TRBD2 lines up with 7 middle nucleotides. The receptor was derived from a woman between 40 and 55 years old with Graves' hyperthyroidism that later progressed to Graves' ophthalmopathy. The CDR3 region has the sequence CRGGSAQEDTQYF. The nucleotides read TGCAGGGGGGGGAGCGCCCAGGAGGATACGCAGTATTTT.